The 23 T cell receptor beta chains in this list originate from one sample, sequenced in a study of blood T cell repertoires in COVID-19 (dated by TCRdb to about 2020). The protocol used for the library was the immunoSEQ multiplex PCR assay. This is the immuneACCESS table as TCRdb keeps it, with only in-frame sequences that have V and J called. A part of the clones is gone; compared with another copy, unresolved V genes explain less than half, and the rest is unexplained. Across this sample there are about 80,000 clones, with 84% seen only once. The ten largest account for 3.5% of the sample. The sequenced sample consisted of peripheral blood. The receptors were sampled from a man in his fifties or sixties with acute or convalescent COVID-19.

The gene calls are TRBV7-9 and TRBJ2-5; TRBD1 is a possible D gene (6 bases). The CDR3 runs to 12 residues. V was trimmed by 5 bases and J by 5 bases, leaving 9 bases between them. Germline V CDR1 and CDR2: SEHNR, FQNEAQ (reference sequence). The CDR3 loop is CASSVTGETQYF. The CDR3 nucleotides are TGTGCCAGCAGCGTCACAGGGGAGACCCAGTACTTC.

CDR3 sequence: CSVVNSMNTEAFF. The CDR3 coding sequence is TGCAGCGTTGTGAACAGCATGAACACTGAAGCTTTCTTT. This rearrangement joins TRBV29-1 to TRBJ1-1; D gene unclear. Germline-derived CDR1 and CDR2 are SQVTM and ANQGSEA. V lost 4 bases, J lost 0 bases, and 9 bases lay in between. The CDR3 is 13 amino acids.

This rearrangement joins TRBV5-4 to TRBJ2-5, with 7 nucleotides matching TRBD2. Germline V gene sequence: CDR1 SGHNT, CDR2 YYREEE (reference sequence). The trim removed 0 bases at V and 5 bases at J, leaving 13 bases unmatched. The CDR3 sequence is 17 residues long. This CDR3 is CASSLVGGTSPGETQYF. The CDR3 DNA reads as TGTGCCAGCAGCTTGGTGGGGGGGACTTCCCCTGGGGAGACCCAGTACTTC.

V and J are TRBV7-9 and TRBJ2-1, with a possible D match to TRBD2 (5 bases). The CDR3 sequence is 12 residues long. CDR1 is SEHNR and CDR2 is FQNEAQ in the germline V gene (reference sequence). Trimming took 2 bases from V and 9 from J, leaving 8 bases between them. The CDR3 coding sequence is TGTGCCAGCAGCTTAAGGGAGATTGAGCAGTTCTTC. Translating gives CASSLREIEQFF.

This sequence joins TRBV19 and TRBJ1-6; D call uncertain. V was trimmed by 5 bases and J by 4 bases, leaving 6 bases between them. The germline CDR1 and CDR2 sequences are LNHDA and SQIVND (reference sequence). There are 13 residues in the CDR3. The CDR3 sequence: CASSPEYNSPLHF. CDR3 sequence (DNA): TGTGCCAGTAGTCCGGAGTATAATTCACCCCTCCACTTT.

The chain is built from TRBV18 and TRBJ1-4; D gene unclear. The germline gives CDR1 KGHSH, CDR2 LQKENI. V was trimmed by 4 bases and J by 0 bases, leaving 9 bases between them. CDR3 length: 15 residues. The CDR3 nucleotides read TGTGCCAGCTCACTAAGCGGTGCAACTAATGAAAAACTGTTTTTT. This encodes CASSLSGATNEKLFF.

J is TRBJ2-2 and V is TRBV4-1, with a weak D call TRBD2 (6 bases). CDR3 length: 17 amino acids. V was pared by 0 bases and J by 5 bases, with 16 bases between. Germline-derived CDR1 and CDR2 are MGHRA and YSYEKL. For the CDR3, the DNA is TGCGCCAGCAGCCAAGAGTTCTCGGCGGGAACAACCGGGGAGCTGTTTTTT. Its protein product is CASSQEFSAGTTGELFF.

This rearrangement joins TRBV10-3 to TRBJ2-1; 9 bases fit TRBD2. V lost 4 bases to trimming and J lost 9 bases; unmatched junction nucleotides: 10. There are 15 residues in the CDR3. Germline values: CDR1 ENHRY, CDR2 SYGVKD. CDR3 loop: CAISGNSGSIGEQFF. In DNA, the CDR3 is TGTGCCATCAGTGGAAATAGCGGGAGTATAGGTGAGCAGTTCTTC.

The chain couples TRBV12-5 to TRBJ1-1; TRBD1 aligns across 9 bases. Losses at the gene ends were 3 bases for V and 3 bases for J; bases not matched to a gene: 11. The germline V gene has CDR1 LGHNT and CDR2 FRNRAP. The CDR3 has 17 amino acids. CDR3 sequence: CASGFAPGQGGHTEAFF. The CDR3 DNA sequence: TGTGCTAGTGGTTTTGCACCGGGACAGGGCGGTCACACTGAAGCTTTCTTT.

This chain links TRBV5-1 with TRBJ2-1; tentatively, D is TRBD2 (7 bases). The V end was cut by 4 bases, the J end by 9 bases, with 23 bases between. CDR3 length: 16 amino acids. The V gene's germline CDR1 is SGHRS and CDR2 YFSETQ. The CDR3 sequence is CASSPQKGEGHGEQFF. Here the CDR3 DNA reads TGCGCCAGCAGCCCCCAGAAGGGGGAGGGCCACGGTGAGCAGTTCTTC.

The chain links TRBV5-6 to TRBJ1-3; maybe TRBD1 (6 bases). Trimming cost V 0 bases and J 1 base, with 14 bases left between them. CDR3 size: 17 residues. The germline gives CDR1 SGHDT, CDR2 YYEEEE. The CDR3, as DNA: TGTGCCAGCAGCTTGGTGTCAGGGGATGTGTCTGGAAACACCATATATTTT. This codes for CASSLVSGDVSGNTIYF. The full variable domain, rest sourced from reference TRBV5-6 and TRBJ1-3, is DAGVTQSPTHLIKTRGQQVTLRCSPKSGHDTVSWYQQALGQGPQFIFQYYEEEERQRGNFPDRFSGHQFPNYSSELNVNALLLGDSALYLCASSLVSGDVSGNTIYFGEGSWLTVV.

The chain joins TRBV9 to TRBJ2-1; a weak D match, TRBD2 (5 bases). Germline loops: CDR1 SGDLS, CDR2 YYNGEE. This CDR3 comprises 13 residues. The V end was cut by 4 bases, the J end by 6 bases, with 11 bases between. CDR3 DNA: TGTGCCAGCAGCCCGGACTTCGCCAATGAGCAGTTCTTC. This codes for CASSPDFANEQFF.

The V gene is TRBV7-6, the J gene TRBJ2-5; a weak D match, TRBD2 (5 bases). Germline V gene sequence: CDR1 SGHVS, CDR2 FNYEAQ. V was pared by 2 bases and J by 4 bases, with 14 bases between. The CDR3 runs 15 residues. The DNA of the CDR3 is TGTGCCAGCAGCTTATCACTAGAGCTACGAGAGACCCAGTACTTC. It specifies CASSLSLELRETQYF. Variable domain in full (rest from reference TRBV7-6 and TRBJ2-5): GAGVSQSPRYKVTKRGQDVALRCDPISGHVSLYWYRQALGQGPEFLTYFNYEAQQDKSGLPNDRFSAERPEGSISTLTIQRTEQRDSAMYRCASSLSLELRETQYFGPGTRLLVL.

There are a few counts of this clone. This chain joins TRBV30 and TRBJ2-1; maybe TRBD2 (6 bases). Germline V gene data show CDR1 as GTSNPN and CDR2 as SVGIG (reference sequence). Between the trimmed V and J ends, which lost 5 bases and 0 bases, there was a span of 8 bases. The CDR3 is 13 residues long. CDR3 sequence reads: CAWGGSSYNEQFF. As DNA, the CDR3 is TGTGCCTGGGGGGGGAGCTCCTACAATGAGCAGTTCTTC. Full variable domain (rest looked up from reference TRBV30 and TRBJ2-1): SQTIHQWPATLVQPVGSPLSLECTVEGTSNPNLYWYRQAAGRGLQLLFYSVGIGQISSEVPQNLSASRPQDRQFILSSKKLLLSDSGFYLCAWGGSSYNEQFFGPGTRLTVL.

V and J are TRBV3-1 (or the pseudogene TRBV3-2) and TRBJ2-7, with 7 nucleotides matching TRBD2. The CDR3 is 13 residues long. The V and J ends lost 3 bases and 3 bases, in that order; junction bases with no gene match: 2. Germline loops: CDR1 LGHDT, CDR2 YNNKEL (reference sequence). CDR3: CASSQGGVYEQYF. CDR3 bases: TGTGCCAGCAGCCAGGGAGGGGTCTACGAGCAGTACTTC.

CDR3 DNA sequence: TGTGCCAGCAGCTTAAAGGCTAGCGGGAGGAATGAGCAGTTCTTC. This encodes CASSLKASGRNEQFF. J is TRBJ2-1 and V is TRBV11-2; 11 bases match TRBD2. Trimming at V came to 2 bases and at J to 7 bases, leaving 4 bases not matched to a gene. This CDR3 contains 15 residues. Germline V gene lookup returns CDR1 SGHAT and CDR2 FQNNGV.

The chain couples TRBV28 to TRBJ1-5; tentative D call: TRBD1 (5 bases). Trimming took 7 bases from V and 0 from J, leaving 13 bases between them. The CDR3 consists of 15 residues. Germline-derived CDR1 and CDR2 are MDHEN and SYDVKM. CDR3 DNA sequence: TGTGCCAGCATTCGACAGAGCTATAGCAATCAGCCCCAGCATTTT. Translating it yields CASIRQSYSNQPQHF.

In DNA, the CDR3 is TGTGCCAGCAGTGAGGGGGACAGGGGTTATGGCTACACCTTC. It encodes CASSEGDRGYGYTF. The rearrangement uses TRBV6-1 and TRBJ1-2, with TRBD1 identical over 10 bases. With 3 bases clipped from V and 5 bases from J, the junction kept 3 bases outside the gene matches. The CDR3 length is 14 residues. Germline V lookup: CDR1 MNHNS, CDR2 SASEGT.

A few counts support this clone. V is TRBV2 and J is TRBJ2-1; 7 positions match TRBD2. CDR3 length: 15 residues. Unmatched junction bases numbered 12, after V lost 6 bases and J lost 7 bases. Germline loops: CDR1 SNHLY, CDR2 FYNNEI. CDR3 bases: TGTGCCAGCAGGGGTGGGACTACAGATCGGAATGAGCAGTTCTTC. Amino acids: CASRGGTTDRNEQFF.

In this sample, this clone turned up once. The chain uses TRBV28 and TRBJ2-5; 8 bases agree with TRBD2. V shed 5 bases, J shed 2 bases, and the junction held 10 bases outside the gene matches. Germline CDR1 MDHEN, CDR2 SYDVKM. The CDR3 is made up of 16 amino acids. DNA for the CDR3: TGTGCCAGCAGTCTCCCCTTAGCGGGGCAACAAGAGACCCAGTACTTC. Amino acid sequence: CASSLPLAGQQETQYF. Looking up the rest from reference TRBV28 and TRBJ2-5 gives the full variable domain: DVKVTQSSRYLVKRTGEKVFLECVQDMDHENMFWYRQDPGLGLRLIYFSYDVKMKEKGDIPEGYSVSREKKERFSLILESASTNQTSMYLCASSLPLAGQQETQYFGPGTRLLVL.

The rearrangement joins TRBV28 to TRBJ1-5, with 11 bases identical to TRBD1. The V and J ends lost 6 bases and 5 bases, in that order; junction bases with no gene match: 6. The CDR3 sequence is 15 residues long. The V gene's germline CDR1 is MDHEN and CDR2 SYDVKM. CDR3 in amino acids: CASRGTGGMYQPQHF. CDR3 in DNA: TGTGCCAGCAGAGGGACAGGGGGAATGTATCAGCCCCAGCATTTT.

This clone was detected only once. V is TRBV4-1 and J is TRBJ2-7, with no clear D. This CDR3 has 14 residues. Germline CDR1 reads MGHRA; CDR2 reads YSYEKL. Trimming stripped 0 bases from V and 3 bases from J, with 9 bases between. The CDR3, as DNA: TGCGCCAGCAGCCAAGAAGGCGGCTACTACGAGCAGTACTTC. Translation gives CASSQEGGYYEQYF.

In this sample, this clone turned up once. The V and J genes are TRBV20-1 and TRBJ2-1; 10 nucleotides agree with TRBD2. The CDR3 has 14 amino acids. V was clipped by 3 bases and J by 7 bases; unmatched bases: 6. In germline, CDR1 is DFQATT, CDR2 SNEGSKA (reference sequence). CDR3 sequence reads: CSASLAGVRNEQFF. The CDR3 DNA follows: TGCAGTGCTAGTCTAGCGGGAGTGAGGAATGAGCAGTTCTTC.